Listed here are 29 T cell receptor beta chains from one sample, sequenced in a study of immune evolution from preneoplasia to lung adenocarcinoma. Generated by immunoSEQ multiplex PCR, the TCRdb table keeps only in-frame clones and is missing some. The data show about 4,900 clones, with roughly 79% seen just once and 6% to 7.5% held by the top ten. Sequenced: FFPE minimally invasive lung adenocarcinoma tissue. These receptors were taken from a person between 60 and 79 years old with lung adenocarcinoma.

J is TRBJ2-7 and V is TRBV6-5; TRBD2 matches at 8 bases. The CDR3 spans 13 residues. Unmatched junction bases numbered 5, after V lost 6 bases and J lost 4 bases. The V gene's germline CDR1 is MNHEY and CDR2 SVGAGI. The CDR3 region is CASRGLAGYEQYF. DNA of the CDR3: TGTGCCAGCAGAGGCCTAGCGGGTTACGAGCAGTACTTC.

This clone is a singleton in its sample. The chain carries TRBV7-3 and TRBJ2-2; 8 bases are a match to TRBD2. Germline CDR1 is SGHTA and CDR2 is FQGTGA. The CDR3 consists of 18 residues. With 3 bases clipped from V and 0 bases from J, the junction kept 9 bases outside the gene matches. The CDR3, as DNA: TGTGCCAGCAGCTTCAAAGGGGTAGCGGGGACGAACACCGGGGAGCTGTTTTTT. This sequence encodes CASSFKGVAGTNTGELFF.

This clone was observed a handful of times. The sample has other DNA sequences that encode this CDR3 too. The rearrangement joins TRBV28 to TRBJ2-4; no definite D call. V gave up 5 bases and J gave up 0 bases, with 11 bases separating them. Germline loops: CDR1 MDHEN, CDR2 SYDVKM. CDR3 length: 15 amino acids. The CDR3, as DNA: TGTGCCAGCAGTCATTTCCCCCTAGCCAAAAACATTCAGTACTTC. It is translated as CASSHFPLAKNIQYF.

The chain joins TRBV7-8 to TRBJ2-5, with 8 bases aligning to TRBD2. J gave up 9 bases and V 5 bases, and 14 bases lay outside the gene matches. The CDR3 loop spans 15 amino acids. Germline-derived CDR1 and CDR2 are SGHVS and FQNEAQ. The CDR3, as DNA: TGTGCCAGCAGCCCTCTTGGCGGGGGGCCTAGGGCCCAGTACTTC. Amino acid sequence: CASSPLGGGPRAQYF.

The rearrangement links TRBV7-2 to TRBJ1-2, with unresolved D. This CDR3 is built from 12 residues. CDR1 SGHTA and CDR2 FQGNSA come from the germline V gene. V was pared by 2 bases and J by 6 bases, with 7 bases between. CDR3: CASSLFGDGYTF. In nucleotides, the CDR3 is TGTGCCAGCAGCTTATTCGGGGATGGCTACACCTTC.

The chain combines TRBV6-1 with TRBJ2-5; D is unresolved. The CDR3 is 14 amino acids. The germline V gene has CDR1 MNHNS and CDR2 SASEGT. Trimming stripped 3 bases from V and 5 bases from J, with 13 bases between. DNA for the CDR3: TGTGCCAGCAGTGAGGTTAGGGTTGTCGAGACCCAGTACTTC. Translated: CASSEVRVVETQYF.

The chain couples TRBV2 to TRBJ1-2; D uncertain. Trimming took 7 bases from V and 4 from J, leaving 13 bases between them. The CDR3 sequence is 13 residues long. The germline V gene encodes CDR1 SNHLY and CDR2 FYNNEI. The CDR3 DNA follows: TGTGCCAGCAAAGGCCCGTCCACCTATGGCTACACCTTC. Translated: CASKGPSTYGYTF.

The chain links TRBV6-6 to TRBJ1-1; perhaps TRBD1 as D (5 bases). Germline CDR1 reads MNHNY; CDR2 reads SVGAGI (reference sequence). This CDR3 is 13 amino acids long. V was cut by 11 bases and J by 4 bases, with 17 bases left in between. The CDR3 sequence: CALGRPGTTEAFF. As DNA, the CDR3 is TGTGCCCTGGGACGGCCCGGGACCACTGAAGCTTTCTTT.

In nucleotides, the CDR3 is TGCGCCAGCAGTCCCGAATACAGACAGGTGTATGAAGCTTTCTTT. This gives the protein CASSPEYRQVYEAFF. The chain couples TRBV23-1 to TRBJ1-1, with D perhaps matching TRBD1 (6 bases). TRBV23-1 is labeled an ORF, and its function is uncertain. Trimming took 4 bases from V and 7 from J, leaving 19 bases between them. The CDR3 has 15 amino acids.

The V and J genes are TRBV14 and TRBJ2-7; D is possibly TRBD1 or TRBD2 (6 bases each). The CDR3 is made up of 13 amino acids. Germline V gene lookup returns CDR1 SGHDN and CDR2 FVKESK. With 3 bases removed from V and 5 bases from J, the gap between germline ends came to 11 bases. The DNA for the CDR3 is TGTGCCAGCAGCCATCGGGGGCGGAACGAGCAGTACTTC. Encoded protein: CASSHRGRNEQYF.

The J gene is TRBJ2-7, the V gene TRBV12-5; 9 bases match TRBD1. Trimming cost V 4 bases and J 7 bases; bases outside gene matches: 5. In germline, CDR1 is LGHNT, CDR2 FRNRAP. The CDR3 runs to 13 residues. This CDR3 is CASGSGTGLEQYF. CDR3 coding DNA: TGTGCTAGTGGTTCCGGGACAGGGTTGGAGCAGTACTTC.

Comment on this clone: The junction and the germline gene differ at one end; a read error may be behind it. The chain links TRBV11-2 to TRBJ1-1, with D hard to call. Germline CDR1 is SGHAT and CDR2 is FQNNGV. The CDR3 consists of 12 residues. The CDR3 is CASSTHEIESFF. The CDR3, as DNA: TGTGCCAGCAGCACCCATGAGATTGAATCTTTCTTT.

J is TRBJ2-5 and V is TRBV6-5, with no clear D. The V gene lost 2 bases and the J gene lost 5 bases, with 3 bases spanning the gap. Germline assignment: CDR1 MNHEY and CDR2 SVGAGI. This CDR3 spans 11 amino acids. The CDR3: CASSYGETQYF. For the CDR3, the DNA is TGTGCCAGCAGTTACGGGGAGACCCAGTACTTC.

The sample holds a few counts of this clone. The chain joins TRBV20-1 to TRBJ2-3, with D tentatively TRBD2 (7 bases). CDR1 DFQATT and CDR2 SNEGSKA come from the germline V gene (reference sequence). Trimming took 5 bases from V and 6 from J, leaving 9 bases between them. This CDR3 region has 11 residues. The CDR3 DNA reads as TGCAGTGCTGGGAGGGGGGATACGCAGTATTTT. Its protein is CSAGRGDTQYF.

The gene calls are TRBV29-1 and TRBJ1-2, with a weak D call TRBD1 (5 bases). Germline CDR1 SQVTM, CDR2 ANQGSEA. V lost 6 bases to trimming and J lost 3 bases, with 14 bases between them. This CDR3 is 13 amino acids long. This CDR3 is CSVEIDRDYGYTF. The CDR3 DNA sequence: TGCAGCGTCGAGATTGACAGAGACTATGGCTACACCTTC. Variable domain in full (rest from reference TRBV29-1 and TRBJ1-2): SAVISQKPSRDICQRGTSLTIQCQVDSQVTMMFWYRQQPGQSLTLIATANQGSEATYESGFVIDKFPISRPNLTFSTLTVSNMSPEDSSIYLCSVEIDRDYGYTFGSGTRLTVV.

The rearrangement links TRBV2 to TRBJ2-5; TRBD2 matches 8 bases. J gave up 7 bases and V 3 bases, and 10 bases lay outside the gene matches. Germline CDR1 is SNHLY and CDR2 is FYNNEI. This CDR3 region has 15 residues. The CDR3 loop reads CASSEISGSGGTQYF. The DNA of the CDR3 is TGTGCCAGCAGTGAGATAAGCGGGAGCGGTGGGACCCAGTACTTC.

The chain combines TRBV29-1 with TRBJ2-7; TRBD2 aligns across 14 bases. Germline CDR1 is SQVTM and CDR2 is ANQGSEA. CDR3 size: 15 residues. J gave up 5 bases and V 7 bases, and 10 bases lay outside the gene matches. The CDR3 region is CSARGTSGSSHEQYF. The CDR3 nucleotides read TGCAGCGCTCGCGGGACTAGCGGGAGTTCCCACGAGCAGTACTTC.

The chain uses TRBV9 and TRBJ2-7, with a possible D match to TRBD2 (6 bases). Germline V lookup: CDR1 SGDLS, CDR2 YYNGEE. This CDR3 has 14 amino acids. Deletions cut 4 bases from V and 2 bases from J, with 13 bases between. CDR3 sequence: CASSPHGRTYEQYF. The CDR3 DNA reads as TGTGCCAGCAGCCCCCATGGGAGGACCTACGAGCAGTACTTC.

The J gene is TRBJ1-1, the V gene TRBV7-9, with D possibly matching TRBD1 (5 bases). Germline CDR1 is SEHNR and CDR2 is FQNEAQ (reference sequence). This CDR3 is 14 amino acids long. Trimming shortened V by 4 bases and J by 2 bases, and 11 bases separated the two germline ends. The CDR3 here is CASSSPTANTEAFF. Here the CDR3 DNA reads TGTGCCAGCAGCTCCCCGACAGCCAACACTGAAGCTTTCTTT.

V gene TRBV10-3 combines with J gene TRBJ1-1; 7 nucleotides agree with TRBD1. Germline-derived CDR1 and CDR2 are ENHRY and SYGVKD. The V gene end was trimmed by 5 bases and the J gene end by 1 base; junction bases not matched to a gene: 4. The CDR3 covers 14 residues. The CDR3 reads CAISTGTENTEAFF. CDR3 nucleotides: TGTGCCATCAGTACCGGGACAGAGAACACTGAAGCTTTCTTT.

A few counts support this clone. J is TRBJ2-7 and V is TRBV28; 7 nucleotides align to TRBD2. The germline gives CDR1 MDHEN, CDR2 SYDVKM. The CDR3 covers 16 residues. Trimming at V came to 9 bases and at J to 0 bases, leaving 14 bases not matched to a gene. This CDR3 reads CASYSVMAGDSYEQYF. In DNA, the CDR3 is TGTGCCAGTTATTCGGTTATGGCGGGAGACTCCTACGAGCAGTACTTC.

The gene calls are TRBV10-3 and TRBJ1-4; 9 bases are a match to TRBD1. The germline gives CDR1 ENHRY, CDR2 SYGVKD. J was trimmed by 3 bases and V by 4 bases; bases with no gene match: 6. The CDR3 contains 16 residues. The chain's CDR3 is CAISGDRAGPNEKLFF. DNA for the CDR3: TGTGCCATCAGTGGGGACAGGGCTGGGCCTAATGAAAAACTGTTTTTT.

This clone was seen just once. J is TRBJ2-2 and V is TRBV5-4; D call uncertain. CDR3 length equals 14 residues. CDR1 is SGHNT, CDR2 YYREEE, per germline (reference sequence). V lost 2 bases and J lost 7, with 12 bases in between. Here the CDR3 reads CASSLGVHGGELFF. CDR3 coding DNA: TGTGCCAGCAGCTTAGGAGTACACGGCGGGGAGCTGTTTTTT. Variable domain in full (rest from reference TRBV5-4 and TRBJ2-2): ETGVTQSPTHLIKTRGQQVTLRCSSQSGHNTVSWYQQALGQGPQFIFQYYREEENGRGNFPPRFSGLQFPNYSSELNVNALELDDSALYLCASSLGVHGGELFFGEGSRLTVL.

The rearrangement uses TRBV28 and TRBJ1-5, with a possible D match to TRBD1 (5 bases). CDR1 is MDHEN, CDR2 SYDVKM, per germline. The CDR3 is 13 residues long. The CDR3 DNA reads TGTGCATGGGGCGGGATGAGCAATCAGCCCCAGCATTTT. This translates into CAWGGMSNQPQHF.

As to this clone: Different DNA sequences within this sample yield the same CDR3. The CDR3 sequence is CASRDRDKQRDTQYF. The CDR3 region has the DNA TGTGCCAGCAGGGACCGAGACAAGCAGAGGGATACGCAGTATTTT. The rearrangement links TRBV6-1 to TRBJ2-3; no definite D call. The germline CDR1 and CDR2 sequences are MNHNS and SASEGT. The CDR3 length is 15 residues. V dropped 6 bases and J dropped 6 bases, with 19 bases sitting between them.

This clone has a handful of counts. The chain is built from TRBV6-5 and TRBJ2-1; TRBD1 agrees at 7 bases. CDR1 is MNHEY and CDR2 is SVGAGI in the germline V gene. CDR3 length: 15 amino acids. J lost 0 bases, V lost 5 bases, and 4 bases had no gene match. The CDR3 sequence is CASSRDSSSYNEQFF. CDR3 in DNA: TGTGCCAGCAGTCGGGACAGTAGCTCCTACAATGAGCAGTTCTTC.

This chain joins TRBV7-2 and TRBJ2-1; perhaps TRBD2 as D (6 bases). V was clipped by 3 bases and J by 6 bases, with 15 bases between them. Per the germline V gene, CDR1 is SGHTA and CDR2 is FQGNSA. This CDR3 has 15 residues. CDR3 amino acids: CASSLEGRPVNEQFF. The CDR3 nucleotides are TGTGCCAGCAGCTTGGAGGGGCGACCTGTCAATGAGCAGTTCTTC.

The chain is built from TRBV5-1 and TRBJ2-1; TRBD2 matches 8 bases. This CDR3 has 13 amino acids. V lost 3 bases, J lost 7 bases, and 3 bases stayed unmatched. CDR1 and CDR2 (germline): SGHRS, YFSETQ. The CDR3 bases are TGCGCCAGCAGCTCTTTAGCGGGAAATGAGCAGTTCTTC. It yields the protein CASSSLAGNEQFF.

This clone came up a few times. The rearrangement joins TRBV6-1 to TRBJ2-7, with 11 bases that match TRBD2. Germline-derived CDR1 and CDR2 are MNHNS and SASEGT. J was trimmed by 5 bases and V by 3 bases; bases with no gene match: 6. The CDR3 extends over 15 amino acids. The CDR3 nucleotides read TGTGCCAGCAGTGATCGACTAGCGGGATCCCACGAGCAGTACTTC. Protein: CASSDRLAGSHEQYF.